The source of this T cell receptor beta chain is a study of shared clonotypes between healthy human individuals. Recent vaccinations or acute infections were absent in the healthy HIV-negative adult donors. Germline values: CDR1 SGHRS, CDR2 YFSETQ. The CDR3 sequence is 15 residues long. Trimming cost V 1 base and J 2 bases, with 13 bases left between them. Broader study findings: A small donor pool kept down the genetic and exposure-history diversity that was represented.

As to this clone: Its antigen is unidentified.

Researchers divided each subset's genomic DNA evenly across several immunoSEQ plates. This table comes from immunoSEQ multiplex PCR, and its TCRdb copy is limited to in-frame clones, with some not included. The repertoire has approximately 500,000 clones, over 70% of them found once; the top ten carry roughly 13%. Sequencing was done on a sample of PBMCs. This sequence originates from a woman between 40 and 55 years old in good health. Some clones in this sample may be carry-over from other donors' samples. This sequence joins TRBV5-1 and TRBJ2-7, with D possibly called TRBD1 or TRBD2 (5 bases each). The DNA for the CDR3 is TGCGCCAGCAGCTTGCGGGGCTATCTCGCCTACGAGCAGTACTTC. Translation gives CASSLRGYLAYEQYF.